This is a list of T cell receptor beta chains from one sample in a study of radiotherapy plus CTLA-4 blockade in lung cancer. The repertoire was sequenced with immunoSEQ multiplex PCR; TCRdb's copy has only in-frame clones and lacks some. The data hold roughly 130,000 clones, with 70% to 90% observed a single time. The specimen was peripheral blood, collected from a patient treated with radiotherapy plus ipilimumab. The source of these receptors is a human donor with non-small cell lung cancer that progressed on radiotherapy plus ipilimumab. The conserved cysteine and the conserved F or W are not part of the CDR3 here.

J,V,CDR3
TRBJ1-4,TRBV19,ASSTTRSEKLF
TRBJ1-3,TRBV29-1,SVKPNRGGPGNTIY
TRBJ2-7,TRBV20-1,SASQGYEQY
TRBJ1-3,TRBV20-1,SAESGNTIY
TRBJ2-7,TRBV5-1,ASSHPGTYEQY
TRBJ1-2,TRBV5-4,ASSLGQGYT
TRBJ1-3,TRBV5-1,ASSADSGNTIY
TRBJ2-7,TRBV5-6,ASRRGWREGRWQY
TRBJ2-2,TRBV14,ASSPGGLAGVTGELF
TRBJ1-2,TRBV2,ASREDSKGGYT
TRBJ2-7,TRBV11-2,ASSLARQGEQY
TRBJ2-2,TRBV7-7,ASSRGTPGATGELF
TRBJ1-2,TRBV6-5,ASRPYLGNYGYT
TRBJ1-1,TRBV5-1,ASSFAQENTEAF
TRBJ2-2,TRBV7-2,ASRRGGPPRAGAGELF
TRBJ1-1,TRBV6-1,ASKGPSRTEAF
TRBJ2-2,TRBV7-2,ASSFSPTTGELF
TRBJ1-1,TRBV5-1,ASSPQQTGGTEAF
TRBJ2-7,TRBV10-3,AANPQGVLGEQY
TRBJ2-2,TRBV4-1,ASSRQLGRNTGELF
TRBJ1-5,TRBV19,ASNLLTRGDQPQH
TRBJ2-3,TRBV15,ATSRDLGGTDTQY
TRBJ2-3,TRBV5-1,ASSTYGTSGRSTDTQY
TRBJ2-1,TRBV5-1,ASSLIAVPLNEQF
TRBJ2-7,TRBV2,ASTGLAGNYEQY
TRBJ2-1,TRBV27,ASSSLTGLGLDEQF
TRBJ1-2,TRBV10-2,ASRNTGTNYGYT
TRBJ1-5,TRBV7-8,ASSLTGTPQPQH
TRBJ1-1,TRBV6-5,ASSSADSRAF
TRBJ1-3,TRBV27,ASSENPRTRGNTIY
TRBJ1-1,TRBV7-6,ASSSGGNTEAF
TRBJ2-7,TRBV7-9,ASSLVSTNEQY
TRBJ2-1,TRBV29-1,SVLGAGGEEQF
TRBJ2-3,TRBV6-5,ASSPSGRAADTQY
TRBJ2-7,TRBV6-6,ASSPRDRATYEQY
TRBJ2-5,TRBV2,ASSVFSGRWETQY